This TCR beta chain comes out of a study of cytomegalovirus exposure and HLA in healthy donors. The study, taken as a whole, reports: Among CMV-associated TCR beta chains, most appeared HLA-restricted in a later analysis. The study found most TCR sequences rare, yet found some public TCRs in many donors. Per published accounts, TCR beta sequences correctly predicted the HLA-A and HLA-B alleles of most subjects. TRBV6-2, TRBV6-3 and other indistinguishable V segments were excluded.

V shed 6 bases, J shed 1 base, and the junction held 6 bases outside the gene matches. Germline V CDR1 and CDR2: LNHDA, SQIVND (reference sequence). The CDR3 loop spans 15 amino acids. For this clone: What it binds is not known.

PCR used 60 Vbeta primers and 13 Jbeta primers. Sequencing was performed with immunoSEQ multiplex PCR; in TCRdb, only in-frame clones are kept and a portion is missing. In the table there are roughly 93,000 clones, over 65% of which are singletons. The sample was PBMCs. The chain links TRBV19 to TRBJ2-1; TRBD2 matches 7 bases. The sequence was obtained from a male donor in good health and CMV-seronegative. CDR3 coding DNA: TGTGCCAGTAGGACGAGCGGGATATCCTACAATGAGCAGTTCTTC. Residues: CASRTSGISYNEQFF.